This TCR beta chain stems from a study of control samples from healthy donors and cancer patients. With V trimmed by 9 bases and J by 0 bases, 7 bases remained unmatched. This CDR3 is built from 15 residues. Looked up from germline, CDR1 is LNHNV and CDR2 is YYDKDF (reference sequence). Sequencing was performed with immunoSEQ multiplex PCR; in TCRdb, only in-frame clones are kept and a portion is missing. This sample has roughly 150,000 clones; roughly 89% occur once, and the top ten carry over 4%. The V call is TRBV15, the J call TRBJ2-1, with 8 positions matching TRBD1. The sequencing input was blood. The TCR originated in a man between 25 and 39 years old in good health. DNA of the CDR3: TGTGCCACTGCGCTCCAGGGGGCCTCCTACAATGAGCAGTTCTTC. Translated: CATALQGASYNEQFF.